This is a list of T cell receptor beta chains from one sample in a study of shared clonotypes between healthy human individuals. Data came from immunoSEQ multiplex PCR; TCRdb stores just in-frame clones and leaves some out. This table has approximately 1.4 million clones, around 98% appearing once. Sequencing was carried out using naive CD4+ T cells sorted from blood. Source of these receptors: a man younger than 45 in good health. CDR3s include the opening cysteine and the closing phenylalanine or tryptophan. The D gene is left open where the match is weak. Only some rows state a clone size, as once, few, many or a class for expanded clones.

CASSVGAGSSNQPQHF	TGTGCCAGCAGCGTAGGGGCCGGATCTAGCAATCAGCCCCAGCATTTT	TRBJ1-5	-	-	TRBV9
CASSLGGSPSYEQYF	TGCGCCAGCAGCTTGGGGGGAAGTCCCTCCTACGAGCAGTACTTC	TRBJ2-7	-	-	TRBV5-1
CASSLGPRGEKLFF	TGTGCCAGCAGCTTGGGTCCTAGGGGTGAAAAACTGTTTTTT	TRBJ1-4	-	-	TRBV5-4
CASMRQSNTEAFF	TGTGCCAGCATGAGACAGTCGAACACTGAAGCTTTCTTT	TRBJ1-1	-	-	TRBV14
CASADRKNTEAFF	TGTGCCAGCGCCGACAGGAAAAACACTGAAGCTTTCTTT	TRBJ1-1	-	-	TRBV7-9
CASSFGRIATGELFF	TGTGCCAGCAGTTTCGGGAGAATCGCCACCGGGGAGCTGTTTTTT	TRBJ2-2	-	-	TRBV27
CAWSVRTDTQYF	TGTGCCTGGAGTGTACGCACAGATACGCAGTATTTT	TRBJ2-3	-	-	TRBV30
CASRIGLAGEETQYF	TGCGCCAGCAGAATTGGACTAGCGGGGGAAGAGACCCAGTACTTC	TRBJ2-5	TRBD2	-	TRBV5-1
CASRLRSTEAFF	TGTGCCAGCAGACTGAGGAGTACTGAAGCTTTCTTT	TRBJ1-1	-	-	TRBV28
CAISEDPAGVYNEQFF	TGTGCCATCAGTGAGGATCCAGCGGGAGTCTACAATGAGCAGTTCTTC	TRBJ2-1	TRBD2	once	TRBV10-3
CASSSTYPSGYTF	TGTGCCAGCAGTTCGACCTACCCCAGCGGCTACACCTTC	TRBJ1-2	-	-	TRBV6-6
CASGPDSYQPQHF	TGTGCTAGTGGCCCCGACAGCTATCAGCCCCAGCATTTT	TRBJ1-5	-	-	TRBV12-5
CASSSTTGVREAFF	TGTGCCAGCAGCTCCACGACAGGGGTGCGAGAAGCTTTCTTT	TRBJ1-1	TRBD1	-	TRBV7-3
CASSFGLAGQDTQYF	TGTGCCAGCAGCTTCGGGCTAGCGGGCCAAGATACGCAGTATTTT	TRBJ2-3	TRBD2	-	TRBV5-4
CATSRGGSSANEQFF	TGTGCCACCAGCAGGGGGGGATCCAGCGCTAATGAGCAGTTCTTC	TRBJ2-1	-	-	TRBV15
CASSSRAPAGELFF	TGCGCCAGCAGCTCCCGGGCCCCCGCCGGGGAGCTGTTTTTT	TRBJ2-2	-	once	TRBV5-1
CSVQVAGELFF	TGCAGCGTTCAGGTCGCAGGGGAGCTGTTTTTT	TRBJ2-2	-	-	TRBV29-1